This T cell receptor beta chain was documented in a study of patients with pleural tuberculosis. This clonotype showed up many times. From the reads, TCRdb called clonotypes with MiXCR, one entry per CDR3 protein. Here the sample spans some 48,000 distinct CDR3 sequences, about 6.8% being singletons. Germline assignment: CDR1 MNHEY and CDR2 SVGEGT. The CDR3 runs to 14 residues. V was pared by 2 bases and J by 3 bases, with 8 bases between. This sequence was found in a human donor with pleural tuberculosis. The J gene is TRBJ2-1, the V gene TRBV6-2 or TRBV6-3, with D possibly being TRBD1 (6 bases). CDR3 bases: TGTGCCAGCAGTTACGGGGGCAGCTACAATGAGCAGTTCTTC. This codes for CASSYGGSYNEQFF.